This T cell receptor (beta chain) derives from a study of metastatic and nonmetastatic thyroid tumors. MiXCR was used by TCRdb to re-call the PCR reads. The sample carries 30,000 to 50,000 clones, around 18% recorded once. J lost 6 bases, V lost 3 bases, and 5 bases had no gene match. CDR1 SGHAT and CDR2 FQNNGV come from the germline V gene. The CDR3 totals 13 residues. Not a single patient had been given any form of treatment at any point before undergoing thyroid surgery. In its sample, this clone was seen once. A much larger clone lies one base from this, so it may be a read error. Since no conserved phenylalanine or tryptophan closes the CDR3, a read error is the likely cause.

The clonotype comes from a female donor with papillary thyroid cancer or a benign thyroid nodule (not recorded which). Some clones in this sample may be carry-over from other donors' samples. The V and J genes are TRBV11-2 and TRBJ2-7; 7 nucleotides line up with TRBD2. The sample taken for sequencing was tumor tissue. This CDR3 is CASSLVLALEQYS. In nucleotides, the CDR3 is TGTGCCAGCAGCTTGGTACTAGCGCTCGAGCAGTACTCC.